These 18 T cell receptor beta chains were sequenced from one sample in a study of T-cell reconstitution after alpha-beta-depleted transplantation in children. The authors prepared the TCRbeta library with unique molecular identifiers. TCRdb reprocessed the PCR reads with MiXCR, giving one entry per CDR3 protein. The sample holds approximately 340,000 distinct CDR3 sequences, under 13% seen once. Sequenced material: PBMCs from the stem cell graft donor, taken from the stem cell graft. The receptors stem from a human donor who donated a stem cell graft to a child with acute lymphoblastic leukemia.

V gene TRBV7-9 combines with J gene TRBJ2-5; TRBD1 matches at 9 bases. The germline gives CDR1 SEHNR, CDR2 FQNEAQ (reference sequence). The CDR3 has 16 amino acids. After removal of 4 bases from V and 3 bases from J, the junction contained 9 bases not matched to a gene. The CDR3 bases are TGTGCCAGCAGCTGGAAGCGGACAGGGGCTGAAGAGACCCAGTACTTC. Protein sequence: CASSWKRTGAEETQYF.

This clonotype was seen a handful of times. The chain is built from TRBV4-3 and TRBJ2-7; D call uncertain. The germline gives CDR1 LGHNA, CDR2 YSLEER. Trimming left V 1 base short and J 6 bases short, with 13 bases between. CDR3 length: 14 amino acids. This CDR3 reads CASSQVGSRSEQYF. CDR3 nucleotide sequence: TGCGCCAGCAGCCAAGTGGGATCTAGGAGCGAGCAGTACTTC.

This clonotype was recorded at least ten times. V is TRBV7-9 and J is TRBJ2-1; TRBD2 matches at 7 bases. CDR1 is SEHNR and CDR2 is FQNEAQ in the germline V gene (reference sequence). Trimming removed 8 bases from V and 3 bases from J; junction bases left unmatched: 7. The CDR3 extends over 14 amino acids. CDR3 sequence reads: CASGRGLGYNEQFF. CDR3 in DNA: TGTGCCAGCGGGAGGGGATTGGGCTACAATGAGCAGTTCTTC.

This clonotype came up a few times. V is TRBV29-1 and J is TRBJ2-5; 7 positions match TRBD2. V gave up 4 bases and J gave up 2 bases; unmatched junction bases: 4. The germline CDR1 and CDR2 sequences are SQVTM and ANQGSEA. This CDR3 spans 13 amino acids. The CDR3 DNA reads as TGCAGCGTTGGGGCTAGCGGACAAGAGACCCAGTACTTC. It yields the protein CSVGASGQETQYF.

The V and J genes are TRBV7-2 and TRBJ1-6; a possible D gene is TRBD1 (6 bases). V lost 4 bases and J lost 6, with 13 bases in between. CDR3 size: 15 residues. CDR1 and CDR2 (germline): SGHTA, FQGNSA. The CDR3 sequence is CASSSQSRGNSPLHF. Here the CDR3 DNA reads TGTGCCAGCAGCTCCCAGAGCAGGGGTAATTCACCCCTCCACTTT. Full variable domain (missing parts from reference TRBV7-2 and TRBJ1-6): GAGVSQSPSNKVTEKGKDVELRCDPISGHTALYWYRQSLGQGLEFLIYFQGNSAPDKSGLPSDRFSAERTGGSVSTLTIQRTQQEDSAVYLCASSSQSRGNSPLHFGNGTRLTVT.

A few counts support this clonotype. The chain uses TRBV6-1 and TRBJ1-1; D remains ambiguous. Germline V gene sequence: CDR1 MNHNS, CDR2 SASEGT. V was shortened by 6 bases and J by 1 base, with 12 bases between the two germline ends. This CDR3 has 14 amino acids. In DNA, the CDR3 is TGTGCCAGCAGACCCAGGCGCTCGAACACTGAAGCTTTCTTT. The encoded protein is CASRPRRSNTEAFF.

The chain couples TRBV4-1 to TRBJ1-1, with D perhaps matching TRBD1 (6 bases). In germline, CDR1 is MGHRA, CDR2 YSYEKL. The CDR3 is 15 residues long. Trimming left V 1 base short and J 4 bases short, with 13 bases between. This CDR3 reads CASSQGGADPTEAFF. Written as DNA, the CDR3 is TGCGCCAGCAGCCAAGGGGGGGCCGACCCCACTGAAGCTTTCTTT.

The CDR3 loop reads CASSLDQVPTYEQYF. DNA for the CDR3: TGTGCCAGCAGCTTAGATCAGGTGCCTACCTACGAGCAGTACTTC. The rearrangement uses TRBV7-8 and TRBJ2-7, with D unclear. Germline CDR1 and CDR2: SGHVS and FQNEAQ. The CDR3 extends over 15 amino acids. V was pared by 1 base and J by 2 bases, with 12 bases between.

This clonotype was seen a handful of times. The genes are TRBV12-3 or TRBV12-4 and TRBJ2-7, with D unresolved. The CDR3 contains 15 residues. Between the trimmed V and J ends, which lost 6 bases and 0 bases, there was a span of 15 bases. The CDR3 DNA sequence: TGTGCCAGCAGCCCCCAGGTTCAGAGCTCCTACGAGCAGTACTTC. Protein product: CASSPQVQSSYEQYF.

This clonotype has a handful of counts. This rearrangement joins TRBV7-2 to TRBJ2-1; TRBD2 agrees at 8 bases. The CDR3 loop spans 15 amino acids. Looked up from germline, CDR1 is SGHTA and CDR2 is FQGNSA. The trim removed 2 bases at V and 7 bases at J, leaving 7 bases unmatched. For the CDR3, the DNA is TGTGCCAGCAGCTTAAGGGGACTAGGCAATAATGAGCAGTTCTTC. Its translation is CASSLRGLGNNEQFF.

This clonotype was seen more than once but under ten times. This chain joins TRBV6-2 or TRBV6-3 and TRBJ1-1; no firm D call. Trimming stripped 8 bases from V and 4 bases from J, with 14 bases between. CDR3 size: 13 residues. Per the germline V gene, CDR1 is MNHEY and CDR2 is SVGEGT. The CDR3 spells CASYTGRGTEAFF. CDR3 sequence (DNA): TGTGCCAGCTATACGGGCCGCGGCACTGAAGCTTTCTTT.

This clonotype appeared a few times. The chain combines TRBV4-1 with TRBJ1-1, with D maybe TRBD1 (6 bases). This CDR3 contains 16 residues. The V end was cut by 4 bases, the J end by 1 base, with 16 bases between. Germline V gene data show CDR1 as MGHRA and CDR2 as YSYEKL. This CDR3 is CASSPEGVRGNTEAFF. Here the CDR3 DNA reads TGCGCCAGCAGCCCCGAGGGGGTCAGGGGGAACACTGAAGCTTTCTTT.

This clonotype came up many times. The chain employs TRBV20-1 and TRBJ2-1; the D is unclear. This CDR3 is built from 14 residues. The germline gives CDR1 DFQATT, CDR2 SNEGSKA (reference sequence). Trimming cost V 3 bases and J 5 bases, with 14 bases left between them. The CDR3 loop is CSASGLIENNEQFF. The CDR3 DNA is TGCAGTGCTAGCGGCCTGATTGAGAACAATGAGCAGTTCTTC.

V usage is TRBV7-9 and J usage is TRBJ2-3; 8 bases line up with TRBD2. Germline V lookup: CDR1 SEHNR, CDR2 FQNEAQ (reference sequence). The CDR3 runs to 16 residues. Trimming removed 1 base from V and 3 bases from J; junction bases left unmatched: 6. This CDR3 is CASSLGTSRGTDTQYF. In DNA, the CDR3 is TGTGCCAGCAGCTTAGGGACTAGCCGCGGGACAGATACGCAGTATTTT.

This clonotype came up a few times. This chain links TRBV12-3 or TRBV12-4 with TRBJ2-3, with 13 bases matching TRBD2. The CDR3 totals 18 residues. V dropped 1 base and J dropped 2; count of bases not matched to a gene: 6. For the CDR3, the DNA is TGTGCCAGCAGTTTAGGACTAGCGGGAGGACCTCTCACAGATACGCAGTATTTT. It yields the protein CASSLGLAGGPLTDTQYF.

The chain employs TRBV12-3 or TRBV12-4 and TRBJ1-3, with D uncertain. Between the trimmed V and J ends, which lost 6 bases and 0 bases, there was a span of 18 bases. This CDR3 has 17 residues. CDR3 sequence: CASSPYPLSSSGNTIYF. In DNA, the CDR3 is TGTGCCAGCAGCCCTTATCCCCTCTCGAGCTCTGGAAACACCATATATTTT.

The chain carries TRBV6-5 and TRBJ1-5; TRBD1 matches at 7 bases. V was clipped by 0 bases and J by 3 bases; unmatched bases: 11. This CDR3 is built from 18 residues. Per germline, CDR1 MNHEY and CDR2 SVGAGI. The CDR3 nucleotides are TGTGCCAGCAGTTACTCACCAGGGGGGCAGAGTGCCAATCAGCCCCAGCATTTT. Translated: CASSYSPGGQSANQPQHF.

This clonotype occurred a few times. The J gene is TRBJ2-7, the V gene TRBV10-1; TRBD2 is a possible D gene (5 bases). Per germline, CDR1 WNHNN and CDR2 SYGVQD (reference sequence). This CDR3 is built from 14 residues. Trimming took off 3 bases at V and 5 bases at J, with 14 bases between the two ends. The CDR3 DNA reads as TGCGCCAGCAGTGAAAGCCTAGCTAGGGACGAGCAGTACTTC. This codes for CASSESLARDEQYF.